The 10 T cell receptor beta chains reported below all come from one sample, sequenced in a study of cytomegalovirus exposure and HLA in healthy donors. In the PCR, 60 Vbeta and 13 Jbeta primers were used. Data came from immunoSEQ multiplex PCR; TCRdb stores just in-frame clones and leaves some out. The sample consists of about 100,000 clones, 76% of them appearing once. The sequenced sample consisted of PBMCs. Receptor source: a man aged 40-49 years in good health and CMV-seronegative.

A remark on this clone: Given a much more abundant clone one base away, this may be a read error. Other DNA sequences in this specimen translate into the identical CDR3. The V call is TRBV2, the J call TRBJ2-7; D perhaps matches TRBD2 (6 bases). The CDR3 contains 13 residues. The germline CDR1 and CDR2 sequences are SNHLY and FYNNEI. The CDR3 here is CASSVGGSYEQYV. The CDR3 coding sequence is TGTGCCAGCAGTGTGGGAGGCTCCTACGAGCAATACGTC.

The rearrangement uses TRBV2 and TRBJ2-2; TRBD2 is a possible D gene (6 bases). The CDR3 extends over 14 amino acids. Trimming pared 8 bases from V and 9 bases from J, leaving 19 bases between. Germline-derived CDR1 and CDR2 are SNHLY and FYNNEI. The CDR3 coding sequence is TGTGCCAGCCGAAGACTAGTCGGATACTGGGAGCTGTTTTTT. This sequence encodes CASRRLVGYWELFF.

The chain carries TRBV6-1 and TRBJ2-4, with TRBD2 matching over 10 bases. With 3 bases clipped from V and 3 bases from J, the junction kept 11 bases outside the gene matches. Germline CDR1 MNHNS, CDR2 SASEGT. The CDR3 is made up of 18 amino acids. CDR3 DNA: TGTGCCAGCAGTGATCCAGCGGGGGGGCCTTGGGTCAAAAACATTCAGTACTTC. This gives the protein CASSDPAGGPWVKNIQYF.

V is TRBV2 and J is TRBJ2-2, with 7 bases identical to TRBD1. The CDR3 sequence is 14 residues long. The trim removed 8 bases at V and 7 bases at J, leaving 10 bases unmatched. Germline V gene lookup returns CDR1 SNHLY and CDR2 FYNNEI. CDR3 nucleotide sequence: TGTGCCAGCCGGGACAGTCTTGGACTCGGGGAGCTGTTTTTT. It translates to CASRDSLGLGELFF.

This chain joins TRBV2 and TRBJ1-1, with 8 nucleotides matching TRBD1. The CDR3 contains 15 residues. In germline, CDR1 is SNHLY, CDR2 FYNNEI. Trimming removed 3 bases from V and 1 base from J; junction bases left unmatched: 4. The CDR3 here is CASSEDRVGNTEAFF. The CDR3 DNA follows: TGTGCCAGCAGTGAGGACAGGGTTGGGAACACTGAAGCTTTCTTT.

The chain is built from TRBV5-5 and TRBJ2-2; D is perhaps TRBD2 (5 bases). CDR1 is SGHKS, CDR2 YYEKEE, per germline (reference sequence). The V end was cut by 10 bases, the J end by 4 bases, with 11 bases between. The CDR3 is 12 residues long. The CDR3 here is CALRGSTGELFF. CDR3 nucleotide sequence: TGTGCCCTTCGGGGTAGCACCGGGGAGCTGTTTTTT.

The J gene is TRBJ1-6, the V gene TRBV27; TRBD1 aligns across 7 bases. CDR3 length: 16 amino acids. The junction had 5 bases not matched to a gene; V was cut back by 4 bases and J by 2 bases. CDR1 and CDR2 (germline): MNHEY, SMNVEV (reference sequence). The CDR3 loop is CASSSNRGTYNSPLHF. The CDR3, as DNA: TGTGCCAGCAGTTCCAACAGGGGTACCTATAATTCACCCCTCCACTTT.

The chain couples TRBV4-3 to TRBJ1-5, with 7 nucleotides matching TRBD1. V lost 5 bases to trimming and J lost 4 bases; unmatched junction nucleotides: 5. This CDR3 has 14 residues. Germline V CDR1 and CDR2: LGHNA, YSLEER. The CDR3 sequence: CASSAQGGNQPQHF. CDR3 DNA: TGCGCCAGCAGCGCCCAGGGGGGAAATCAGCCCCAGCATTTT.

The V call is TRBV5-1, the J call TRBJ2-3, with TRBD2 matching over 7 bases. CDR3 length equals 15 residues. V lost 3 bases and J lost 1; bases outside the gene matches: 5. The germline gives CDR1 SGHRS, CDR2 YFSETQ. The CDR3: CASSYSGFGTDTQYF. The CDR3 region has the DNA TGCGCCAGCAGCTATAGCGGGTTTGGCACAGATACGCAGTATTTT.

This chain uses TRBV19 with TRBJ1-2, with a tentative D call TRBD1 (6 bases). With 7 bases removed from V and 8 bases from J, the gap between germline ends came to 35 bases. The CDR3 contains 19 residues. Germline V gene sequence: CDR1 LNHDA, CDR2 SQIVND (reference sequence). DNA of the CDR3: TGTGCCAGTAAACCCGCAGGGGTGGATATCGCCACACCTATCGGGGGCTACACCTTC. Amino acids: CASKPAGVDIATPIGGYTF.